One T cell receptor beta chain is described in this entry. Source study methods: Reference gene primer amplification gave nucleated cell count estimates. Some clones are missing from TCRdb's copy, which holds only in-frame ones; the method was immunoSEQ multiplex PCR. That table supplies the V and J calls and clone size; D and trimming were determined from the DNA. The table shows hundreds of thousands of clones, with over 75% occurring only once. The sample belongs to a study of blood T cell repertoires in COVID-19. V was pared by 3 bases and J by 5 bases, with 5 bases of the junction left unmatched. Germline V gives CDR1 SGHDT, CDR2 YYEEEE. This CDR3 comprises 14 residues. Cohort 3 donors counted as recovered after two negative PCRs, clearance, or resolved symptoms.

The J gene is TRBJ1-2, the V gene TRBV5-6; 9 positions match TRBD1. The TCR originated in a man aged 18 to 35 who had recovered from COVID-19. Material for sequencing was PBMCs or T cells enriched from blood (not recorded which). The CDR3 here is CASSWDRAGYGYTF. CDR3 bases: TGTGCCAGCAGCTGGGACAGGGCTGGATATGGCTACACCTTC. The whole variable domain, remainder taken from reference TRBV5-6 and TRBJ1-2, is DAGVTQSPTHLIKTRGQQVTLRCSPKSGHDTVSWYQQALGQGPQFIFQYYEEEERQRGNFPDRFSGHQFPNYSSELNVNALLLGDSALYLCASSWDRAGYGYTFGSGTRLTVV.